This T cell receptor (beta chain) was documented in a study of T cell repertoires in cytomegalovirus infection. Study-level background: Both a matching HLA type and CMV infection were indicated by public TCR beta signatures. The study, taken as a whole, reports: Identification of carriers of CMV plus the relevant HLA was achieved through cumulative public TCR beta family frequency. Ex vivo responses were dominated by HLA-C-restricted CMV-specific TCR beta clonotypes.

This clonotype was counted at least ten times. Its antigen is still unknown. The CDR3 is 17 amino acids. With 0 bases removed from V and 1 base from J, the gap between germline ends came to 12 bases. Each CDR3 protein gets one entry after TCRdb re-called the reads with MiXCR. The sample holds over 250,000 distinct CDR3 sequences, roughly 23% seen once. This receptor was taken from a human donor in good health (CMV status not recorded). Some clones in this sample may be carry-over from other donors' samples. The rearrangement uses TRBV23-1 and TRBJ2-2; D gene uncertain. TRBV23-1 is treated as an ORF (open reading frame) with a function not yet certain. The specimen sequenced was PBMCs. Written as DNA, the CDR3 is TGCGCCAGCAGTCAATCTTGGATAGGCAAGAACACCGGGGAGCTGTTTTTT. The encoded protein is CASSQSWIGKNTGELFF.